The subject of this entry is one T cell receptor (beta chain). Germline V lookup: CDR1 SGHTS, CDR2 YDEGEE. This CDR3 is 18 amino acids long. Trimming took 2 bases from V and 7 from J; bases not matched to a gene: 13. This entry comes from a study of CD8 T cells in Susac syndrome. CD8+ and CD4+ T cells from blood underwent TCR beta sequencing. An input of roughly 0.5 to 1 ug of RNA was subjected to reverse transcription using random hexamers. TCRdb reanalysed the immunoSEQ multiplex PCR reads using MiXCR and keeps one entry per CDR3 protein. The top ten hold about 0.17% of the sample, which has about 300,000 distinct CDR3 sequences, 75% to 90% seen once.

The material sequenced was CD8+ T cells from PBMCs. The V call is TRBV5-8, the J call TRBJ2-1, with 12 positions matching TRBD2. The source is a human donor with multiple sclerosis. The CDR3: CASSFPPARTSGVNEQFF. The CDR3 coding sequence is TGTGCCAGCAGCTTTCCCCCGGCCCGGACTAGCGGGGTAAATGAGCAGTTCTTC.